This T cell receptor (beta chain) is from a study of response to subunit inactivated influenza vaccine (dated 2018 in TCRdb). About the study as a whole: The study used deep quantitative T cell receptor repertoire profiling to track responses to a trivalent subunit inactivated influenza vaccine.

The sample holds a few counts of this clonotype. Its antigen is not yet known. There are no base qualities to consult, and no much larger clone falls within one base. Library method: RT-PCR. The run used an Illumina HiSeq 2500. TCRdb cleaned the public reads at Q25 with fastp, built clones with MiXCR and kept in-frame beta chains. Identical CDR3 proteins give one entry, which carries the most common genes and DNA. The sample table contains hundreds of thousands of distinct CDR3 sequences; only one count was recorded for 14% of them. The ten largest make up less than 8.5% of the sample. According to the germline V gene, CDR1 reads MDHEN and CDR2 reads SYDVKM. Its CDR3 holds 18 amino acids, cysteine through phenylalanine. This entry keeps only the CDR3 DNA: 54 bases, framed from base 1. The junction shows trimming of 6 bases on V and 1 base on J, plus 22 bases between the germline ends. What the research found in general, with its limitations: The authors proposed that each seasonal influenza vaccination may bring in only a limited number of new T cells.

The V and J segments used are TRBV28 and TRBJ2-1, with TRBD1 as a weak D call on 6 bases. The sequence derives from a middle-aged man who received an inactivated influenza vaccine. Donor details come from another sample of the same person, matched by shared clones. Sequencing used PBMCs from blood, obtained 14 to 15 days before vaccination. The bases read TGTGCCAGCAGACCACCACCGGGGCAGGGGTTTTCCTACAATGAGCAGTTCTTC. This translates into CASRPPPGQGFSYNEQFF.